This TCR beta chain was identified during a study of shared clonotypes between healthy human individuals. Overall study context: Samples came from a couple of female and a few male donors aged 18 to 49. Study-level results: Expectations were that clonotype sharing among donors would be affected by sequencing depth. The diversity represented, both genetic and in exposure history, was limited by few donors.

Authors' methods: Junction-only immunoSEQ data arrived without quality scores, meaning filtering differed. Assay used: immunoSEQ multiplex PCR; TCRdb lists only in-frame clones, some missing. From that table come the V and J calls and clone size; the DNA was used to work out D and trimming. The table records some 450,000 clones, over 60% of them present only once. Concerning this clone: Its antigen remains unidentified.

There are 13 residues in the CDR3. Trimming removed 9 bases from V and 7 bases from J; junction bases left unmatched: 4. CDR1 is LNHDA and CDR2 is SQIVND in the germline V gene (reference sequence). This receptor was obtained from a woman in her forties in good health. Some clones in this sample may be carry-over from other donors' samples. The V call is TRBV19, the J call TRBJ2-7; 15 bases fit TRBD2. The specimen was PBMCs. The CDR3 loop is CARGTSGRWEQYF. The CDR3 DNA sequence: TGTGCCAGGGGGACTAGCGGGAGGTGGGAGCAGTACTTC.